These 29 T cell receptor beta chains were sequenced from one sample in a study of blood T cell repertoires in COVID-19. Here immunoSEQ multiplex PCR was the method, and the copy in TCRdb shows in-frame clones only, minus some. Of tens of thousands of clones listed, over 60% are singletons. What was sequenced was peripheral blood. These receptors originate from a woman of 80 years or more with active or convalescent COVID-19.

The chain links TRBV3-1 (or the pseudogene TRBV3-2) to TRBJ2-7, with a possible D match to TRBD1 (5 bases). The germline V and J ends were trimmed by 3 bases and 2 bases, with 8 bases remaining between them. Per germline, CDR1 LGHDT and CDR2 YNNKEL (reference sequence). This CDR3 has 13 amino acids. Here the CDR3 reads CASSQQDTYEQYF. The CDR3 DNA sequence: TGTGCCAGCAGCCAGCAGGACACCTACGAGCAGTACTTC.

The CDR3 spells CASSFQGRYEQYF. The CDR3 DNA reads TGTGCCAGCAGCTTTCAGGGGCGATACGAGCAGTACTTC. The V call is TRBV7-9, the J call TRBJ2-7; the D gene is possibly TRBD1 (6 bases). Germline V gene data show CDR1 as SEHNR and CDR2 as FQNEAQ (reference sequence). Trimming pared 3 bases from V and 4 bases from J, leaving 10 bases between. This CDR3 spans 13 amino acids.

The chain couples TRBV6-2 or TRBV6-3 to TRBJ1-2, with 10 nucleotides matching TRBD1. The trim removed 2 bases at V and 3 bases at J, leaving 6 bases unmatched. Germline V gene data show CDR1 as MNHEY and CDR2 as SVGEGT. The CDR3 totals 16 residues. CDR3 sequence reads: CASSYNIGTGDYGYTF. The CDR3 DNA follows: TGTGCCAGCAGTTACAATATTGGGACAGGGGACTATGGCTACACCTTC.

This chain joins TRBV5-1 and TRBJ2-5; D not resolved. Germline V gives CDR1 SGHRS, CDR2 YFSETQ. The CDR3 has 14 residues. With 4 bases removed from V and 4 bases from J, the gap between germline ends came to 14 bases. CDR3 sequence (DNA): TGCGCCAGCAGCCCGATTAACCTAGGAGAGACCCAGTACTTC. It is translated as CASSPINLGETQYF.

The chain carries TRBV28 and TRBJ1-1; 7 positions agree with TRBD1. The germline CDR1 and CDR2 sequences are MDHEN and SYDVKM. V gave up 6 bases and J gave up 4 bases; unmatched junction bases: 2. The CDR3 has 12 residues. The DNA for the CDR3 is TGTGCCAGCAGGACAGGGTTCACTGAAGCTTTCTTT. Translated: CASRTGFTEAFF.

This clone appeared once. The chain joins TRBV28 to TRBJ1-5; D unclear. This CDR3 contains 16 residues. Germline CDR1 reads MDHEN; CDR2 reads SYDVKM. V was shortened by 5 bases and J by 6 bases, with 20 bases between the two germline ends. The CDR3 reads CASSPPPPGVGQPQHF. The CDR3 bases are TGTGCCAGCAGTCCACCCCCCCCCGGGGTCGGTCAGCCCCAGCATTTT.

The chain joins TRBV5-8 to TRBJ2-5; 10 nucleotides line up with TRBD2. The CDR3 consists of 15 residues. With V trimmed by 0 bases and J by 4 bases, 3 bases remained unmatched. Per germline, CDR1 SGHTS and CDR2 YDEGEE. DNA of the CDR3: TGTGCCAGCAGCTTGGATGTAGCGGGGGGAGAGACCCAGTACTTC. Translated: CASSLDVAGGETQYF.

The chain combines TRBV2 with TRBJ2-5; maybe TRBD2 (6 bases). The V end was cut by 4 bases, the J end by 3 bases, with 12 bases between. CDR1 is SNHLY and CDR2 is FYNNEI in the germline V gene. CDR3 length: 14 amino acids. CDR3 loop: CASSADGGKETQYF. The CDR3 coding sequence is TGTGCCAGCAGTGCAGACGGGGGTAAAGAGACCCAGTACTTC. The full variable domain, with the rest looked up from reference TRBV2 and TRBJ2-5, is EPEVTQTPSHQVTQMGQEVILRCVPISNHLYFYWYRQILGQKVEFLVSFYNNEISEKSEIFDDQFSVERPDGSNFTLKIRSTKLEDSAMYFCASSADGGKETQYFGPGTRLLVL.

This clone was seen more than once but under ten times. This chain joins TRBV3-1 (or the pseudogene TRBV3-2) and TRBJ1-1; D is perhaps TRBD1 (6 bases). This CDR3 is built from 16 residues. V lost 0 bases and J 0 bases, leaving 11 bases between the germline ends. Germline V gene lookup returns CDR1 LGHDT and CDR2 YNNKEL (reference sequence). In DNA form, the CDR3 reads TGTGCCAGCAGCCAAGACGGATACAGGGTGAACACTGAAGCTTTCTTT. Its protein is CASSQDGYRVNTEAFF.

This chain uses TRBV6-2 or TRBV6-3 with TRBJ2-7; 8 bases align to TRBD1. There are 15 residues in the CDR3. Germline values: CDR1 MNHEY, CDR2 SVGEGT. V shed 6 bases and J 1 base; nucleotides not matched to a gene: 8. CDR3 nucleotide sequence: TGTGCCAGCAGCCCCGACGGGACAGGATCCTACGAGCAGTACTTC. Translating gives CASSPDGTGSYEQYF.

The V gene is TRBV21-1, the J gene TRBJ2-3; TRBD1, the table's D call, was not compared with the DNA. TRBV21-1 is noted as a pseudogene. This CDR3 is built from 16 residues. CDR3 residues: CASSNDRRFSTDTQYF. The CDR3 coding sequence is TGTGCCAGCAGCAATGACAGGCGGTTTAGCACAGATACGCAGTATTTT.

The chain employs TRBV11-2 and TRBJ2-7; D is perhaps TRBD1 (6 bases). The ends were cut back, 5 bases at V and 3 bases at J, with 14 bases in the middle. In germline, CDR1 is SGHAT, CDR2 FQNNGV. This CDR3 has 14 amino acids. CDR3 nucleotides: TGTGCCAGCAGCCCCCGGACAGACAGCTACGAGCAGTACTTC. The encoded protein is CASSPRTDSYEQYF.

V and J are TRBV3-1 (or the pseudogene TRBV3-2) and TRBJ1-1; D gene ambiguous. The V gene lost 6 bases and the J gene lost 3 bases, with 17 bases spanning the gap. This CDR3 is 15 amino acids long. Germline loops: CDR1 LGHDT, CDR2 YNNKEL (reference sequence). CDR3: CASRPPGWKDTEAFF. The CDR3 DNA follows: TGTGCCAGCAGACCTCCGGGTTGGAAAGACACTGAAGCTTTCTTT.

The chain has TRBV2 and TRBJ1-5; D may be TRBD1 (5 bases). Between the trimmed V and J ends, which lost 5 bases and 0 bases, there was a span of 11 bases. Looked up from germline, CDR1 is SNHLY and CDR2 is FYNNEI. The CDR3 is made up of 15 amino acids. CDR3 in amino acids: CASSPDNDSNQPQHF. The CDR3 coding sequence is TGTGCCAGCAGTCCGGACAACGATAGCAATCAGCCCCAGCATTTT.

CDR3 protein: CASSSTGNTEAFF. The CDR3 DNA reads as TGTGCCAGCAGCTCGACAGGGAACACTGAAGCTTTCTTT. The chain uses TRBV5-5 and TRBJ1-1; D is perhaps TRBD1 (6 bases). Germline loops: CDR1 SGHKS, CDR2 YYEKEE (reference sequence). V lost 3 bases to trimming and J lost 1 base, with 7 bases between them. This CDR3 comprises 13 residues.

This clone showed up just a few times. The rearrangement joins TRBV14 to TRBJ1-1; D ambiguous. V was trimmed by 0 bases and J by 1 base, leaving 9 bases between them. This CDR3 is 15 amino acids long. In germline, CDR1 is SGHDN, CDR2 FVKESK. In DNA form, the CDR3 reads TGTGCCAGCAGCCAAGATCTTTTAAAGAACACTGAAGCTTTCTTT. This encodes CASSQDLLKNTEAFF.

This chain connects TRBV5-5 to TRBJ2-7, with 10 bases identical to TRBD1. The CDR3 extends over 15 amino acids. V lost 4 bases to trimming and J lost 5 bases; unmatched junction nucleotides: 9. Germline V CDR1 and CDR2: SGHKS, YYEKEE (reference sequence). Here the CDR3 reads CASSPGWDRGNEQYF. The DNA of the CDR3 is TGTGCCAGCAGCCCCGGGTGGGACAGGGGAAACGAGCAGTACTTC.

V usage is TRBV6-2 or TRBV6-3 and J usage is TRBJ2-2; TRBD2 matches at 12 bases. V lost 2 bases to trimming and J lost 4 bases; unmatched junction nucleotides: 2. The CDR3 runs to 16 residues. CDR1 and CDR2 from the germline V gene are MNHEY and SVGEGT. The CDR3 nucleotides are TGTGCCAGCAGTTACGGGGGACTAGCGGGCACCGGGGAGCTGTTTTTT. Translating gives CASSYGGLAGTGELFF.

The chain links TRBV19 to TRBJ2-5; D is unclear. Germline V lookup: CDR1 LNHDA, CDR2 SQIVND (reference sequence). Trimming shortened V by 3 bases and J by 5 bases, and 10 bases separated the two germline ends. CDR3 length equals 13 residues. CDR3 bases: TGTGCCAGTAGTATTCGCCACTTGGAGACCCAGTACTTC. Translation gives CASSIRHLETQYF.

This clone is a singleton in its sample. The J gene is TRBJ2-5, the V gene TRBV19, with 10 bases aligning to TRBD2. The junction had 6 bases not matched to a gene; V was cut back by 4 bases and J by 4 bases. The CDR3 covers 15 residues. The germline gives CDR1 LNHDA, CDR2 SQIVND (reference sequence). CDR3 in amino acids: CASSKRGGDRETQYF. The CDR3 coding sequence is TGTGCCAGTAGTAAGCGGGGGGGCGATCGAGAGACCCAGTACTTC.

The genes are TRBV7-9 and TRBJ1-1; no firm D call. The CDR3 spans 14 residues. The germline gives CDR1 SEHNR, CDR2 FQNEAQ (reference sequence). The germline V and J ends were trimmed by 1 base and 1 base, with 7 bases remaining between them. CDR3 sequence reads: CASSLGRGNTEAFF. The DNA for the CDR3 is TGTGCCAGCAGCTTAGGGCGGGGGAACACTGAAGCTTTCTTT. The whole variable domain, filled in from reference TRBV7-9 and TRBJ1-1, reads DTGVSQNPRHKITKRGQNVTFRCDPISEHNRLYWYRQTLGQGPEFLTYFQNEAQLEKSRLLSDRFSAERPKGSFSTLEIQRTEQGDSAMYLCASSLGRGNTEAFFGQGTRLTVV.

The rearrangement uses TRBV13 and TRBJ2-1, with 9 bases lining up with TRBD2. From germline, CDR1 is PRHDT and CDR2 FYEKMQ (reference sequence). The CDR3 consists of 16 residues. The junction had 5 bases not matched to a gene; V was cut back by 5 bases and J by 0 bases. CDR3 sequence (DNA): TGTGCCAGCAGCCTCCAGCGGGGGGCCTCCTACAATGAGCAGTTCTTC. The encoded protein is CASSLQRGASYNEQFF.

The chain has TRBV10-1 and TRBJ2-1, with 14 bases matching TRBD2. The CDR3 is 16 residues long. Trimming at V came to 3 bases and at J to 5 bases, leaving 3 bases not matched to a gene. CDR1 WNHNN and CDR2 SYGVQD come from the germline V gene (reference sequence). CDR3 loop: CASSDPGLAGDNEQFF. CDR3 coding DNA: TGCGCCAGCAGTGACCCGGGACTAGCGGGGGACAATGAGCAGTTCTTC.

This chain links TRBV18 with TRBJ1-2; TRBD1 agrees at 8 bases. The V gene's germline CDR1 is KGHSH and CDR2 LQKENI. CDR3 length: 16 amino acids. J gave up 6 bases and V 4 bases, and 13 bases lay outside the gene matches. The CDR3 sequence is CASSLGQGWGMDGYTF. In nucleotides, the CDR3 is TGTGCCAGCTCACTAGGACAGGGATGGGGCATGGATGGCTACACCTTC.

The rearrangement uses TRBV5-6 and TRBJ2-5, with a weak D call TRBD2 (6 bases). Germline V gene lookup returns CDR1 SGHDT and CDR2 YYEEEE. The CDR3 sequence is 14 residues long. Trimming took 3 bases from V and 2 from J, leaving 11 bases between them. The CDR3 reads CASSSGLFQETQYF. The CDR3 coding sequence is TGTGCCAGCAGCTCAGGACTATTTCAAGAGACCCAGTACTTC.

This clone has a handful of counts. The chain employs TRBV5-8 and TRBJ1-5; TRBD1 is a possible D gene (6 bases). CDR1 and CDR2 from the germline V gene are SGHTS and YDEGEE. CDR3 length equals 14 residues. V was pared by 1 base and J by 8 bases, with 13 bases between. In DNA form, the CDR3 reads TGTGCCAGCAGCTTGAGGGGGTCCATCGAGCCCCAGCATTTT. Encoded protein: CASSLRGSIEPQHF.

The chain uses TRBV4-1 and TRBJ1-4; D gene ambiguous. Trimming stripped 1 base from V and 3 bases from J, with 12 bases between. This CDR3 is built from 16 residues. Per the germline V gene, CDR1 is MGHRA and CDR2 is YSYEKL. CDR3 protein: CASSQVGVSPNEKLFF. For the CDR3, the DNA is TGCGCCAGCAGCCAAGTGGGAGTAAGCCCTAATGAAAAACTGTTTTTT.

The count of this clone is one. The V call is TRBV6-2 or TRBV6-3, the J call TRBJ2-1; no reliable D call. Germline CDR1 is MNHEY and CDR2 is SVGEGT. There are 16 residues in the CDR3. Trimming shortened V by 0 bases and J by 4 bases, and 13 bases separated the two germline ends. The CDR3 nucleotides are TGTGCCAGCAGTTACTCCCACTACTCAAGGTACAATGAGCAGTTCTTC. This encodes CASSYSHYSRYNEQFF.

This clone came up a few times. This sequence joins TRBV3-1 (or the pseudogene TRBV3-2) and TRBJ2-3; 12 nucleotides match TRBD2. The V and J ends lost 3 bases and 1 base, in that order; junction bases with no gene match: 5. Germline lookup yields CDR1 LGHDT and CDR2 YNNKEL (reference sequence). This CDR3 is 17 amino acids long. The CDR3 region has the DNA TGTGCCAGCAGCCACGCGAGGACTAGCGGGGGCACAGATACGCAGTATTTT. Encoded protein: CASSHARTSGGTDTQYF.